This entry is about one TCR beta chain. PCR was performed using 60 Vbeta and 13 Jbeta primers. Libraries were prepared by immunoSEQ multiplex PCR; TCRdb keeps only in-frame clonotypes and omits some of them. The data contain under 150,000 clones, about 80% of them seen just once; the ten biggest clones take up under 3%. This record comes from a study of cytomegalovirus exposure and HLA in healthy donors. Looked up from germline, CDR1 is MNHEY and CDR2 is SVGAGI. The CDR3 is 15 amino acids. Trimming took off 2 bases at V and 8 bases at J, with 16 bases between the two ends. Specimen: PBMCs. The V gene is TRBV6-5, the J gene TRBJ2-1, with D possibly TRBD2 on 6 matching bases. The TCR comes from a man in his thirties or forties in good health and CMV-seronegative. The CDR3 sequence is CASSYAPGSVDEQFF. CDR3 coding DNA: TGTGCCAGCAGTTACGCCCCCGGGAGCGTCGATGAGCAGTTCTTC.